This T cell receptor beta chain is drawn from a study of OX40 agonist ivuxolimab in advanced cancers. About the study as a whole: Ivuxolimab was an agonistic, fully human IgG2 monoclonal antibody directed against OX40 (CD134), a costimulatory receptor. Intravenous ivuxolimab was administered to patients every 2 weeks at six dose levels: 0.01, 0.1, 0.3, 1.5, 3 and 10 mg/kg. Of the approximately 53 patients in dose escalation, 19 had hepatocellular carcinoma, approximately 15 had melanoma, 9 had renal cell carcinoma and 9 had head and neck cancer. A male proportion of 82.7% and a mean age of roughly 55 years, ranging from about 23 to 79, were recorded for the dose-escalation cohort. Prior anti-PD-1, anti-PD-L1 or anti-CTLA-4 therapy was permitted, and 40% of dose-escalation patients had received checkpoint inhibitors. Partial responses occurred in three dose-escalation patients: two with cutaneous melanoma and one with hepatocellular carcinoma. The purpose of peripheral TCRbeta sequencing was to test whether ivuxolimab changed TCR sequence diversity and led to clonal T-cell expansion. The paper reports the monotherapy dose-escalation portion (N of about 50 patients) of the phase I ivuxolimab trial. Broader findings and caveats from the paper: In partial responders in the 0.1-3.0 mg/kg groups, normalized peripheral clonal expansion was found to be among the lowest, especially among CD8+ T cells. Low levels of normalized T-cell clonal expansion were also seen in some patients who did not respond. After ivuxolimab, CD8+ T cells had more expanded clones than CD4+ T cells on average. Antigen specificity was not determined for the clonally expanded peripheral T cells. At doses of 0.1 to 3.0 mg/kg, clonal expansion of both CD4+ and CD8+ blood T cells was observed from baseline to week 6.

Genomic DNA was isolated from the sorted cells so that the TCRbeta CDR3 region could be sequenced. The immunoSEQ Assay was used for sequencing of TCRbeta CDR3 regions. TCRdb's version of the immuneACCESS table is confined to in-frame rearrangements and falls short of the full clone set. An unresolved V gene accounts for under half of the shortfall where checked; the remainder is of unknown origin. Present in this sample are about 68,000 clones, about 84% of which were seen just once. 0.6% to 0.8% of the sample lies in the top ten. Note on this clone: The antigen it binds to is not known. Base qualities were left out, and no much larger clone turns up one base away.

Based on the germline V gene, the CDR1 and CDR2 sequences are KGHSH and LQKENI. V is clipped by 2 bases and J by 4 bases, and the sequence between their germline boundaries is 9 bases long. There are 14 amino acids in the CDR3, from cysteine to phenylalanine inclusive. Only the CDR3 part of the read is kept: 42 bases, read in frame from the first base. The trial excluded patients who had a history of autoimmune disease or were on systemic immunosuppression. In every dose cohort, peripheral blood was drawn for TCR sequencing at baseline, cycle 4 day 1, and cycle 7 day 1. Samples came from an open-label, multicenter, first-in-human phase I dose-escalation trial of ivuxolimab. The trial enrolled adults with locally advanced or metastatic head and neck squamous cell, hepatocellular, melanoma or renal cell carcinoma. CD4+ and CD8+ T cells were sorted separately from peripheral blood before TCR sequencing.

The sequence joins TRBV18 to TRBJ1-3; 5 matching bases give a weak D call of TRBD1. Source: CD4+ or CD8+ T cells sorted from blood, taken in a trial of the OX40 agonist ivuxolimab. The TCR comes from an adult with an advanced solid tumor such as melanoma, head and neck, liver or kidney cancer. Here is the DNA: TGTGCCAGCTCACCAGGAGGGGAAGGAAACACCATATATTTT. Translation gives CASSPGGEGNTIYF.